This paragraph reports one T cell receptor beta chain. The target antigen is unknown. Produced via immunoSEQ multiplex PCR; TCRdb's table is partial and in-frame only. There are 2 million or so clones in the sample; approximately 95% occur only once, and 0.13% lies in the top ten. Per the germline V gene, CDR1 is MNHEY and CDR2 is SMNVEV (reference sequence). Deletions cut 5 bases from V and 7 bases from J, with 20 bases between. The CDR3 sequence is 15 residues long. This record belongs to a study of shared clonotypes between healthy human individuals. Looking at the study overall: Donors had three CD4 naive, three CD4 memory, two CD8 naive and one CD8 memory plate apiece. The study, taken as a whole, reports: Depth of sequencing was expected to influence donor clonotype sharing. Few donors limited the genetic and exposure-history diversity represented.

The gene calls are TRBV27 and TRBJ1-2; a possible D gene is TRBD1 (6 bases). Specimen: naive CD4+ T cells sorted from blood. The subset: CD45RA+ positively selected. The clonotype comes from a man in his late teens or twenties in good health. The CDR3 here is CASSTPSGGGLGYTF. CDR3 sequence (DNA): TGTGCCAGCAGTACACCGTCCGGCGGGGGCCTTGGCTACACCTTC.